This T cell receptor (beta chain) came from a study of blood T cell repertoires in COVID-19. Study summary: The samples span acute and convalescent COVID-19 from the United States, Italy and Spain. In each case, the material was cDNA or gDNA derived from T cells, B-cell-depleted T cells, or PBMCs.

The assay was immunoSEQ multiplex PCR, and TCRdb's table has in-frame clones only and misses some. The sample lists some 530,000 clones; 75% to 90% were seen once. CDR3 length: 18 amino acids. The V end lost 1 base, the J end lost 3 bases, and 21 bases lay between the germline ends. Germline V gene data show CDR1 as SGHNT and CDR2 as YENEEA. Recruitment covered some 25 US areas and drew participants whose ages spanned roughly 18 to 89 years. Two consecutive negative NP/OP PCR tests, clearance, or resolved symptoms defined Cohort 3 recovery. The sequencing input was PBMCs or T cells enriched from blood (not recorded which). The chain employs TRBV11-3 and TRBJ1-1; D perhaps matches TRBD1 (5 bases). This TCR was sampled from a woman aged 55-69 years who had recovered from COVID-19. DNA of the CDR3: TGTGCCAGCAGCTTAGGGTCAGCGGGGGGTCGGAAGGACACTGAAGCTTTCTTT. Protein sequence: CASSLGSAGGRKDTEAFF.